The 31 T cell receptor beta chains below all came from one sample that was sequenced in a study of vaccination and CD4 T cells after COVID-19. The treatment: roughly 10-day PBMC culture with coronavirus spike peptide pools or control peptides (ViraFEST assay). The collection of CD4+ T cells from the unexposed donor took place before the COVID-19 pandemic (2011-2018). The Oncomine TCR Beta short-read assay was applied to DNA of cultured CD4+ T cells. Investigators obtained genomic DNA by extraction from cultured CD4+ T cells. TCRdb re-called the PCR reads with MiXCR, one entry per CDR3 protein. Among thousands of distinct CDR3 sequences, around 28% were seen once, and the ten largest hold about 10%. These receptors lack a known antigen. Material for sequencing was CD4+ T cells from blood, cultured in vitro. The source is a human donor in good health.

The J gene is TRBJ1-4, the V gene TRBV7-9; D unresolved. The V end lost 7 bases, the J end lost 8 bases, and 17 bases lay between the germline ends. Per germline, CDR1 SEHNR and CDR2 FQNEAQ (reference sequence). CDR3 size: 14 residues. The CDR3 coding sequence is TGTGCCAGCAACCGAGGCCAAGGGCGGGAAAAACTGTTTTTT. It specifies CASNRGQGREKLFF.

Remarks on this clonotype: This may stem from a read error, because a much larger clone lies one nucleotide away. V gene TRBV7-2 combines with J gene TRBJ2-7, with D tentatively TRBD1 or TRBD2 (5 bases each). This CDR3 has 15 residues. CDR1 and CDR2 (germline): SGHTA, FQGNSA. Here the CDR3 reads CASNLGVLGDYEQYF. Here the CDR3 DNA reads TGTGCCAGCAACTTAGGAGTGTTGGGGGACTACGAGCAGTACTTC.

The chain couples TRBV10-3 to TRBJ2-2; 11 bases agree with TRBD1. The CDR3 covers 16 residues. Germline V gene data show CDR1 as ENHRY and CDR2 as SYGVKD. V was clipped by 7 bases and J by 5 bases; unmatched bases: 9. The CDR3 sequence: CAIKPGQGGGTGELFF. In nucleotides, the CDR3 is TGTGCCATCAAACCGGGACAGGGGGGAGGGACCGGGGAGCTGTTTTTT.

This chain links TRBV5-4 with TRBJ1-6; the D gene is possibly TRBD1 (6 bases). Deletions cut 0 bases from V and 0 bases from J, with 10 bases between. Germline V CDR1 and CDR2: SGHNT, YYREEE (reference sequence). This CDR3 spans 17 amino acids. This CDR3 is CASSLDRASSYNSPLHF. The CDR3 nucleotides are TGTGCCAGCAGCTTGGACAGGGCATCCTCCTATAATTCACCCCTCCACTTT.

By share, this clonotype counts as medium-sized (0.01 to 0.1%). The chain is built from TRBV15 and TRBJ1-2; 10 nucleotides line up with TRBD1. Germline V gene sequence: CDR1 LNHNV, CDR2 YYDKDF (reference sequence). V trimming: 1 base; J trimming: 3 bases; junction bases outside the gene matches: 8. The CDR3 length is 17 residues. Here the CDR3 reads CATSRVLTGGADYGYTF. The CDR3 DNA reads TGTGCCACCAGCAGAGTATTGACAGGGGGCGCGGACTATGGCTACACCTTC.

The chain's CDR3 is CASSLNGPSTDTQYF. The CDR3 DNA reads as TGTGCCAGCAGCTTAAACGGACCTAGCACAGATACGCAGTATTTT. V and J are TRBV11-1 and TRBJ2-3; no firm D call. Germline loops: CDR1 SGHAT, CDR2 FQDESV (reference sequence). The V gene lost 2 bases and the J gene lost 0 bases, with 9 bases spanning the gap. The CDR3 runs 15 residues. The complete variable domain, with remaining parts taken from reference TRBV11-1 and TRBJ2-3, reads EAEVAQSPRYKITEKSQAVAFWCDPISGHATLYWYRQILGQGPELLVQFQDESVVDDSQLPKDRFSAERLKGVDSTLKIQPAELGDSAMYLCASSLNGPSTDTQYFGPGTRLTVL.

The gene calls are TRBV20-1 and TRBJ1-5; D remains ambiguous. CDR1 and CDR2 (germline): DFQATT, SNEGSKA (reference sequence). V lost 3 bases to trimming and J lost 0 bases, with 9 bases between them. The CDR3 sequence is 14 residues long. CDR3 sequence (DNA): TGCAGTGCTAGTAAGGAAGATAGCAATCAGCCCCAGCATTTT. This sequence encodes CSASKEDSNQPQHF.

J is TRBJ2-7 and V is TRBV20-1; 7 bases are shared with TRBD2. Losses at the gene ends were 3 bases for V and 3 bases for J; bases not matched to a gene: 11. The germline V gene encodes CDR1 DFQATT and CDR2 SNEGSKA (reference sequence). The CDR3 spans 15 residues. The CDR3 protein is CSASRPGLQNYEQYF. The CDR3 DNA sequence: TGCAGTGCTAGTCGCCCGGGACTACAAAACTACGAGCAGTACTTC.

This clonotype was recorded only once. The genes are TRBV12-3 or TRBV12-4 and TRBJ2-1; 8 bases fit TRBD2. The CDR3 spans 13 residues. Trimming at V came to 3 bases and at J to 7 bases, leaving 2 bases not matched to a gene. The CDR3 protein is CASSLSGRNEQFF. The CDR3 DNA sequence: TGTGCCAGCAGTTTGAGCGGGAGAAATGAGCAGTTCTTC.

The J gene is TRBJ1-6, the V gene TRBV5-1, with D perhaps TRBD1 (6 bases). Germline lookup yields CDR1 SGHRS and CDR2 YFSETQ. Trimming cost V 3 bases and J 6 bases, with 10 bases left between them. The CDR3 sequence is 14 residues long. The CDR3 DNA follows: TGCGCCAGCAGCTCGCCAGGGGTTAATTCACCCCTCCACTTT. It yields the protein CASSSPGVNSPLHF.

This clonotype was detected a few times. The chain has TRBV24-1 and TRBJ2-1; D gene ambiguous. Germline CDR1 KGHDR, CDR2 SFDVKD. Between the trimmed V and J ends, which lost 9 bases and 1 base, there was a span of 12 bases. This CDR3 spans 14 amino acids. DNA for the CDR3: TGTGCCACCTCGGACCCTTTATCCTACAATGAGCAGTTCTTC. Residues: CATSDPLSYNEQFF.

The rearrangement links TRBV20-1 to TRBJ2-7; possibly TRBD2 for D (6 bases). The CDR3 consists of 13 residues. Germline assignment: CDR1 DFQATT and CDR2 SNEGSKA (reference sequence). Trimming took off 6 bases at V and 6 bases at J, with 18 bases between the two ends. The CDR3 loop is CSAGGGEVGEQYF. CDR3 sequence (DNA): TGCAGTGCCGGCGGAGGGGAAGTTGGCGAGCAGTACTTC.

The chain employs TRBV28 and TRBJ1-5; 10 bases map to TRBD1. The ends lost 3 bases at V and 6 bases at J; junction bases unmatched: 5. The germline CDR1 and CDR2 sequences are MDHEN and SYDVKM. The CDR3 length is 15 residues. The CDR3 sequence: CASSLPGQGTQPQHF. DNA of the CDR3: TGTGCCAGCAGTTTGCCGGGACAGGGGACTCAGCCCCAGCATTTT.

A note on this clonotype: Relative to the germline gene, one junction end is altered; a read error may explain this. The chain has TRBV20-1 and TRBJ2-6; a possible D gene is TRBD2 (5 bases). Germline CDR1 and CDR2: DFQATT and SNEGSKA (reference sequence). The CDR3 runs to 15 residues. The CDR3 DNA follows: TGCAGTGCTGGAGACTACACCTCTGGGGCCAACGTCCTGACTTTC. This encodes CSAGDYTSGANVLTF.

The chain uses TRBV6-5 and TRBJ1-1; the D is unclear. The CDR3 covers 14 residues. V dropped 4 bases and J dropped 0 bases, with 9 bases sitting between them. Germline CDR1 MNHEY, CDR2 SVGAGI. CDR3 sequence: CASSFESMNTEAFF. In nucleotides, the CDR3 is TGTGCCAGCAGTTTCGAGAGTATGAACACTGAAGCTTTCTTT.

The chain uses TRBV3-1 and TRBJ1-1; the match to TRBD1 covers 10 bases. The ends lost 3 bases at V and 6 bases at J; junction bases unmatched: 4. The germline gives CDR1 LGHDT, CDR2 YNNKEL (reference sequence). The CDR3 consists of 14 residues. In DNA form, the CDR3 reads TGTGCCAGCAGCCAGCCTGGACAGGGGGCTGAAGCTTTCTTT. Translation gives CASSQPGQGAEAFF.

V usage is TRBV7-9 and J usage is TRBJ2-3; a possible D gene is TRBD1 (6 bases). The CDR3 covers 16 residues. V dropped 4 bases and J dropped 0 bases, with 14 bases sitting between them. From germline, CDR1 is SEHNR and CDR2 FQNEAQ (reference sequence). CDR3 nucleotide sequence: TGTGCCAGCAGCTCAAACAGGGCCTCTAGCACAGATACGCAGTATTTT. It encodes CASSSNRASSTDTQYF.

This clonotype was detected only a few times. The chain joins TRBV7-9 to TRBJ2-7; TRBD1 is a possible D gene (5 bases). The germline V gene encodes CDR1 SEHNR and CDR2 FQNEAQ (reference sequence). This CDR3 has 15 residues. Trimming pared 5 bases from V and 0 bases from J, leaving 14 bases between. The CDR3 is CASSPRGRGSYEQYF. The CDR3 coding sequence is TGTGCCAGCAGCCCGCGTGGTAGGGGCTCCTACGAGCAGTACTTC.

The J gene is TRBJ2-5, the V gene TRBV18, with 8 bases aligning to TRBD2. The V gene end was trimmed by 3 bases and the J gene end by 1 base; junction bases not matched to a gene: 10. The CDR3 extends over 17 amino acids. Germline lookup yields CDR1 KGHSH and CDR2 LQKENI. The CDR3 region has the DNA TGTGCCAGCTCACCTGTCGGGAGGGCCGCCCCCCAAGAGACCCAGTACTTC. It translates to CASSPVGRAAPQETQYF. Filled out from reference TRBV18 and TRBJ2-5, the complete variable domain reads NAGVMQNPRHLVRRRGQEARLRCSPMKGHSHVYWYRQLPEEGLKFMVYLQKENIIDESGMPKERFSAEFPKEGPSILRIQQVVRGDSAAYFCASSPVGRAAPQETQYFGPGTRLLVL.

The rearrangement uses TRBV28 and TRBJ1-1; weak D call: TRBD1 (6 bases). The CDR3 is 14 amino acids. The V and J ends lost 8 bases and 0 bases respectively, with 13 bases between them. Germline V gene data show CDR1 as MDHEN and CDR2 as SYDVKM. The CDR3 loop is CASCPGGLNTEAFF. The CDR3 DNA reads as TGTGCCAGCTGTCCCGGGGGGCTGAACACTGAAGCTTTCTTT. The full variable domain, its missing parts supplied by reference TRBV28 and TRBJ1-1, is DVKVTQSSRYLVKRTGEKVFLECVQDMDHENMFWYRQDPGLGLRLIYFSYDVKMKEKGDIPEGYSVSREKKERFSLILESASTNQTSMYLCASCPGGLNTEAFFGQGTRLTVV.

This clonotype was observed a few times. The chain employs TRBV7-9 and TRBJ2-1, with D possibly being TRBD2 (5 bases). V lost 0 bases and J lost 3, with 6 bases in between. CDR1 and CDR2 from the germline V gene are SEHNR and FQNEAQ (reference sequence). CDR3 length equals 14 residues. CDR3: CASSLARGYNEQFF. In DNA form, the CDR3 reads TGTGCCAGCAGCTTAGCTCGGGGCTACAATGAGCAGTTCTTC. Full variable domain (missing parts from reference TRBV7-9 and TRBJ2-1): DTGVSQNPRHKITKRGQNVTFRCDPISEHNRLYWYRQTLGQGPEFLTYFQNEAQLEKSRLLSDRFSAERPKGSFSTLEIQRTEQGDSAMYLCASSLARGYNEQFFGPGTRLTVL.

The chain uses TRBV2 and TRBJ2-5; 10 bases match TRBD1. Per the germline V gene, CDR1 is SNHLY and CDR2 is FYNNEI. After removal of 6 bases from V and 0 bases from J, the junction contained 4 bases not matched to a gene. The CDR3 consists of 15 residues. Written as DNA, the CDR3 is TGTGCCAGCAGACCGACAGGGGGCCACCAAGAGACCCAGTACTTC. Protein: CASRPTGGHQETQYF. Together with reference TRBV2 and TRBJ2-5, the CDR3 gives the full variable domain: EPEVTQTPSHQVTQMGQEVILRCVPISNHLYFYWYRQILGQKVEFLVSFYNNEISEKSEIFDDQFSVERPDGSNFTLKIRSTKLEDSAMYFCASRPTGGHQETQYFGPGTRLLVL.

In this sample, this clonotype turned up a few times. CDR3 sequence reads: CASSYWGELFF. The DNA of the CDR3 is TGTGCCAGCAGTTACTGGGGGGAGCTGTTTTTT. The chain joins TRBV6-2 or TRBV6-3 to TRBJ2-2; D call uncertain. Germline V gene data show CDR1 as MNHEY and CDR2 as SVGEGT. With 1 base removed from V and 8 bases from J, the gap between germline ends came to 2 bases. This CDR3 region has 11 residues.

This chain uses TRBV5-1 with TRBJ2-3, with a possible D match to TRBD2 (6 bases). Trimming took 5 bases from V and 3 from J, leaving 16 bases between them. The germline gives CDR1 SGHRS, CDR2 YFSETQ. The length of the CDR3 is 15 residues. CDR3 loop: CASSDGTPSTDTQYF. The CDR3 DNA follows: TGCGCCAGCAGTGACGGGACTCCCTCTACAGATACGCAGTATTTT.

On this clonotype itself: At one end the junction does not follow the germline gene, possibly because of a read error. This chain links TRBV28 with TRBJ1-1; 8 nucleotides match TRBD1. Germline V CDR1 and CDR2: MDHEN, SYDVKM. This CDR3 is 15 amino acids long. The CDR3 sequence: CASSDMTGDGTEAFF. The CDR3 region has the DNA TGTGCCAGCAGTGACATGACAGGGGATGGAACTGAGGCTTTCTTT.

This chain connects TRBV4-3 to TRBJ2-5; 11 bases map to TRBD1. J was trimmed by 5 bases and V by 4 bases; bases with no gene match: 3. The length of the CDR3 is 14 residues. CDR1 and CDR2 from the germline V gene are LGHNA and YSLEER. Written as DNA, the CDR3 is TGCGCCAGCAGCCGGGACAGGGGGTGGGAGACCCAGTACTTC. This codes for CASSRDRGWETQYF.

The chain has TRBV20-1 and TRBJ1-1; D gene ambiguous. The CDR3 length is 13 residues. Germline CDR1 DFQATT, CDR2 SNEGSKA (reference sequence). V was shortened by 3 bases and J by 5 bases, with 13 bases between the two germline ends. The CDR3 coding sequence is TGCAGTGCTAGTGGGTCCGCCGGTACTGAAGCTTTCTTT. Protein sequence: CSASGSAGTEAFF.

In this sample, this clonotype turned up a few times. DNA of the CDR3: TGTGCCAGCAGTTCCCGCGGCTTCGCAGACGGAGATACGCAGTATTTT. Translation gives CASSSRGFADGDTQYF. This rearrangement joins TRBV6-5 to TRBJ2-3; the D is unclear. V lost 4 bases, J lost 5 bases, and 19 bases lay in between. Germline V gene sequence: CDR1 MNHEY, CDR2 SVGAGI. The CDR3 consists of 16 residues.

This clonotype was counted only a few times. V is TRBV6-1 and J is TRBJ2-7; the D gene could be TRBD1 or TRBD2 (5 bases each). Trimming cost V 6 bases and J 6 bases, with 12 bases left between them. Germline lookup yields CDR1 MNHNS and CDR2 SASEGT. The CDR3 has 12 residues. The CDR3 is CASRDPGREQYF. CDR3 nucleotides: TGTGCCAGCAGGGACCCGGGACGCGAGCAGTACTTC.

This chain uses TRBV25-1 with TRBJ2-3, with a weak D call TRBD2 (5 bases). The CDR3 sequence is 15 residues long. CDR1 is MGHDK and CDR2 is SYGVNS in the germline V gene. V was cut by 1 base and J by 2 bases, with 10 bases left in between. The CDR3 DNA is TGTGCCAGCAGTGAATTCGGGGAGCTCACAGATACGCAGTATTTT. Amino acids: CASSEFGELTDTQYF.

The chain employs TRBV28 and TRBJ1-2; D gene uncertain. This CDR3 region has 12 residues. Trimming cost V 4 bases and J 8 bases, with 11 bases left between them. CDR1 and CDR2 from the germline V gene are MDHEN and SYDVKM. The chain's CDR3 is CASSSLSNGYTF. The DNA of the CDR3 is TGTGCCAGCAGTTCGTTGTCAAACGGCTACACCTTC.